Sequencing of this TCR beta chain was carried out in a study of CD8 T cells in ankylosing spondylitis. Study-level findings and limits: A TCR beta motif of under ten highly homologous variants seemed to mark ankylosing spondylitis blood. CD8+ by phenotype, disease-linked clones were relatively rare in peripheral blood. Both synovial fluid and blood in reactive arthritis had previously been reported to carry some motif variants. Matched ankylosing spondylitis synovial fluid reportedly showed significant enrichment of disease-linked clones.

Trimming pared 4 bases from V and 2 bases from J, leaving 12 bases between. Germline V gives CDR1 ENHRY, CDR2 SYGVKD. The CDR3 covers 14 residues. Each TCR beta library was made by quantitative 5'-RACE that incorporated molecular barcodes. Each CDR3 protein gets one entry after TCRdb re-called the 5' RACE reads with MiXCR. The repertoire holds over 700,000 distinct CDR3 sequences, around 19% seen once, with around 19% in the top ten. This clonotype was recorded a few times. The antigen is undetermined. This chain joins TRBV10-3 and TRBJ2-7; D remains unclear. The sequence derives from a male donor with ankylosing spondylitis. Input material: blood, either unsorted or a sorted T cell fraction (not recorded which). The CDR3 loop is CAISVGDGTYEQYF. Here the CDR3 DNA reads TGTGCCATCAGTGTTGGGGATGGAACCTACGAGCAGTACTTC.